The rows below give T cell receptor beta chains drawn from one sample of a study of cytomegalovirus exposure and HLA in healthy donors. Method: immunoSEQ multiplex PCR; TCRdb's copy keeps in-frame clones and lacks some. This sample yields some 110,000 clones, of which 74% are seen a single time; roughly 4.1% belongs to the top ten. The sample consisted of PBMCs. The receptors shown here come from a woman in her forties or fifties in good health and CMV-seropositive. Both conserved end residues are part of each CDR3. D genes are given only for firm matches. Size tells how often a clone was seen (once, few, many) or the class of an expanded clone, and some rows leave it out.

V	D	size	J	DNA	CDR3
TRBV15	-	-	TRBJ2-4	TGTGCCACCAGCACCGGGGCCAAAAACATTCAGTACTTC	CATSTGAKNIQYF
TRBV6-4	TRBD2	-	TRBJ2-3	TGTGCCAGCAGTGACCGGACTAGCGGCACAGATACGCAGTATTTT	CASSDRTSGTDTQYF
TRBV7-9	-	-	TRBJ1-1	TGTGCCAGCAGCTTAGACTTAAATGAAGCTTTCTTT	CASSLDLNEAFF
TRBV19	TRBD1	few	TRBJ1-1	TGTGCCACCCAGGGGGCCTACACTGAAGCTTTCTTT	CATQGAYTEAFF
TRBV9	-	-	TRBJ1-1	TGTGCCAGCAGCGTAGTAGTCGAGGGAAACACTGAAGCTTTCTTT	CASSVVVEGNTEAFF
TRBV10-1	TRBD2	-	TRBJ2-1	TGCGCCAGCAGTGCGCTAGCGGGGGGTCAGCAGTTCTTC	CASSALAGGQQFF
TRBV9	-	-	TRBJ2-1	TGTGCCAGCAGCCCGAGACTACTCCGGGATGAGCAGTTCTTC	CASSPRLLRDEQFF
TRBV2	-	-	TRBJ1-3	TGTGCCAGCCGTCTCGTCGAAGTAGGGCCGGGGGGAAACACCATATATTTT	CASRLVEVGPGGNTIYF
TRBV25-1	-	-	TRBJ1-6	TGTGCCAGCAGTGAAGACAGGCCCAATTCACCCCTCCACTTT	CASSEDRPNSPLHF
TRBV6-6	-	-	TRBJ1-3	TGTGCCAGCAGTTACTTGGGGGGAGGAAACACCATATATTTT	CASSYLGGGNTIYF
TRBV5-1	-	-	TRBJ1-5	TGCGCCAGCAGCTTGGAGGCAGGGGGCAATCAGCCCCAGCATTTT	CASSLEAGGNQPQHF
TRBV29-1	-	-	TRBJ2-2	TGCAGCGCAGTGCTGGGGGCCACGAACACCGGGGAGCTGTTTTTT	CSAVLGATNTGELFF
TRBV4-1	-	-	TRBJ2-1	TGCGCCAGCAGCCACCCGGGCGGGGGCGGATACAATGAGCAGTTCTTC	CASSHPGGGGYNEQFF
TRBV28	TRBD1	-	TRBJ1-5	TGTGCCAGCAGTAGACAGGGACAGGCTATCAATCAGCCCCAGCATTTT	CASSRQGQAINQPQHF
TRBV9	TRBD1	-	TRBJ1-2	TGTGCCAGCAGCGCCAAGACAGGGGGTGACTATGGCTACACCTTC	CASSAKTGGDYGYTF
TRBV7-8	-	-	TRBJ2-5	TGTGCCAGCAGACTAGCTCCAGAGACCCAGTACTTC	CASRLAPETQYF
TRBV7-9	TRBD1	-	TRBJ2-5	TGTGCCAGCAGTTGGGACAGGGGAAAAGAGACCCAGTACTTC	CASSWDRGKETQYF
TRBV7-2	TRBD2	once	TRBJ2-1	TGTGCCAGCAGCTTAGTGAGTAGCGGGGGGGTAAGGAATGAGCAGTTCTTC	CASSLVSSGGVRNEQFF
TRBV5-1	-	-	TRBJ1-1	TGCGCCAGCAGCTCTGGCGGTTGGAACACTGAAGCTTTCTTT	CASSSGGWNTEAFF
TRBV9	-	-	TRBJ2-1	TGTGCCAGCAGCCCCCCCGGGTCCCCGGAAGATGAGCAGTTCTTC	CASSPPGSPEDEQFF
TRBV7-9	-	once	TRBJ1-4	TGTGCCAGCAGCCAAAATACGGGTAATGAAAAACTGTTTTTT	CASSQNTGNEKLFF
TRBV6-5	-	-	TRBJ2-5	TGTGCCAGCAGTTACGGTCAGACACAAGAGACCCAGTACTTC	CASSYGQTQETQYF
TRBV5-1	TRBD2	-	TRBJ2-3	TGCGCCAGCAGCATAGGGACTAGCGGGACAGATACGCAGTATTTT	CASSIGTSGTDTQYF
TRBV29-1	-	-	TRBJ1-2	TGCAGCGTTGAAAACAGGGTTTATGGCTACACCTTC	CSVENRVYGYTF
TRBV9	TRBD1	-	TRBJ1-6	TGTGCCAGCAGCTCCATCATCCGGGACAGGACTAATAATTCACCCCTCCACTTT	CASSSIIRDRTNNSPLHF
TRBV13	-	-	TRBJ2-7	TGCGCCAGCAGCCCTATCAACACGGGGAGGTCCTACGAGCAGTACTTC	CASSPINTGRSYEQYF